The 2 T cell receptor beta chains listed next were all sequenced from one sample in a study of Ad26.COV2.S vaccination and SARS-CoV-2 variants. The treatment here: some 19 received Ad26.COV2.S at low or high dose, single or two shots; 5 received placebo; per-sample allocation not given. Sampling happened 63 days after the first vaccine or placebo injection. Here immunoSEQ multiplex PCR was the method, and the copy in TCRdb shows in-frame clones only, minus some. The table lists 290,000 or so clones, around 87% of them singletons. The source material was peripheral blood, sampled in a trial of Ad26.COV2.S vaccine versus placebo. These receptors all come from a person aged 18 to 59 who received the Ad26.COV2.S COVID-19 vaccine or a placebo.

V gene TRBV3-1 (or the pseudogene TRBV3-2) combines with J gene TRBJ1-2, with 10 nucleotides matching TRBD1. The CDR3 has 16 residues. V was pared by 4 bases and J by 0 bases, with 5 bases of the junction left unmatched. CDR1 LGHDT and CDR2 YNNKEL come from the germline V gene (reference sequence). CDR3 in DNA: TGTGCCAGCAGCCTTAGACAGGGGGCGGCTAACTATGGCTACACCTTC. Translated, it gives CASSLRQGAANYGYTF.

This rearrangement joins TRBV4-3 to TRBJ1-4; D gene uncertain. Germline lookup yields CDR1 LGHNA and CDR2 YSLEER. Trimming shortened V by 0 bases and J by 11 bases, and 16 bases separated the two germline ends. CDR3 size: 15 residues. The DNA of the CDR3 is TGCGCCAGCAGCCAAGAGAGTCGTCCCGGAGATAAACTGTTTTTT. It encodes CASSQESRPGDKLFF.